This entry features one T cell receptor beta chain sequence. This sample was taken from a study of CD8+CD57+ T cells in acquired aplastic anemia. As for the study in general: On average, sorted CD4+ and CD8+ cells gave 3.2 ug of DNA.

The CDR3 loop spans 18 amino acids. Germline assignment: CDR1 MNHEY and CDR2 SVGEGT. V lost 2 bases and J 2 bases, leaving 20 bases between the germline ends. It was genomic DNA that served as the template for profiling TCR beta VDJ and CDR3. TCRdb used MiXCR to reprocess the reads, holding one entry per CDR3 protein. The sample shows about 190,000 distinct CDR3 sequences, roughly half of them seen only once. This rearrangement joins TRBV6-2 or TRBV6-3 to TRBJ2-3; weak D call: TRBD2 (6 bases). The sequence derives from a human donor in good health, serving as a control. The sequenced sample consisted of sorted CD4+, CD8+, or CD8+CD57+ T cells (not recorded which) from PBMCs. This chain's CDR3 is CASSYKLRGKRYTDTQYF. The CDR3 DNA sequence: TGTGCCAGCAGTTACAAACTTCGCGGGAAACGGTACACAGATACGCAGTATTTT.